This T cell receptor beta chain was recovered during a study of a mutant IDH1 vaccine in newly diagnosed glioma. Overall study: First vaccine doses came 4-6 weeks after radiotherapy alone, or with temozolomide cycles.

CDR3 length equals 14 residues. V lost 3 bases, J lost 3 bases, and 2 bases stayed unmatched. Per germline, CDR1 MNHEY and CDR2 SMNVEV (reference sequence). A note on this clone: The target antigen is unknown.

Time point denoted: week 23, last vaccination. Doses comprised 300 ug of mutant IDH1 20-mer peptide each, plus topical imiquimod. New astrocytomas of WHO grade 3 or 4 that were IDH1-mutant and ATRX-lost were found in the donors. Using immunoSEQ multiplex PCR, the repertoire was profiled, and TCRdb retains in-frame clones only, with some absent. The data contain under 45,000 clones, 75% to 95% of them seen just once; the ten biggest clones take up 3.5% to 4%. The sequences come from PBMCs, collected from a glioma patient whose treatment included an IDH1 peptide vaccine. The TCR comes from a man between 50 and 59 years old with glioma. The chain carries TRBV27 and TRBJ2-3; 8 nucleotides align to TRBD2. CDR3 region: CASSFGTRTDTQYF. In DNA form, the CDR3 reads TGTGCCAGCAGTTTCGGGACTAGAACAGATACGCAGTATTTT.